What follows describes a single T cell receptor beta chain. The sample is drawn from a study of blood T cell repertoires in COVID-19. Study context: The United States, Italy and Spain provided the acute and convalescent COVID-19 samples. Nucleic acid was either cDNA or gDNA, and it came from T cells, B-cell-depleted T cells, or PBMCs.

The CDR3 is 16 residues long. Trimming cost V 4 bases and J 2 bases; bases outside gene matches: 2. Germline V gene sequence: CDR1 SEHNR, CDR2 FQNEAQ (reference sequence). Per the original methods: Scientists estimated how many nucleated cells there were by amplifying reference gene primers. Clones were sequenced by immunoSEQ multiplex PCR, and TCRdb holds only the in-frame ones, with some missing. D and trimming were read from the DNA, whereas the V and J calls and clone size are those reported in that table. The data show over 300,000 clones, almost 90% seen once. The rearrangement uses TRBV7-9 and TRBJ2-3; 14 bases align to TRBD2. Source material: peripheral blood. This receptor was identified in a man between 18 and 29 years old with active or convalescent COVID-19. This chain's CDR3 is CASSSGLAGVTDTQYF. CDR3 coding DNA: TGTGCCAGCAGCTCGGGACTAGCGGGAGTCACAGATACGCAGTATTTT.